Below, 26 T cell receptor beta chains from the same sample are listed, as sequenced in a study of blood T cell repertoires in COVID-19. Clones were sequenced by immunoSEQ multiplex PCR, and TCRdb holds only the in-frame ones, with some missing. The table lists around 230,000 clones, 70% to 85% of them singletons. The source material was PBMCs or T cells enriched from blood (not recorded which). Receptors originate from a man aged 40-50 years who had recovered from COVID-19.

The V call is TRBV4-1, the J call TRBJ2-2; D is unclear. The CDR3 runs 15 residues. V shed 2 bases and J shed 5 bases, with 12 bases lying between them. Germline assignment: CDR1 MGHRA and CDR2 YSYEKL. This CDR3 reads CASSQNSRYTGELFF. In nucleotides, the CDR3 is TGCGCCAGCAGCCAAAACTCACGTTATACCGGGGAGCTGTTTTTT.

The genes are TRBV7-2 and TRBJ1-5; possibly TRBD1 for D (5 bases). V was shortened by 4 bases and J by 7 bases, with 11 bases between the two germline ends. Looked up from germline, CDR1 is SGHTA and CDR2 is FQGNSA. CDR3 length: 13 residues. CDR3 nucleotides: TGTGCCAGCAGCTCGATTCGGGGGCAGCCCCAGCATTTT. Translation: CASSSIRGQPQHF. Complete variable domain (other parts from reference TRBV7-2 and TRBJ1-5): GAGVSQSPSNKVTEKGKDVELRCDPISGHTALYWYRQSLGQGLEFLIYFQGNSAPDKSGLPSDRFSAERTGGSVSTLTIQRTQQEDSAVYLCASSSIRGQPQHFGDGTRLSIL.

V and J are TRBV6-2 or TRBV6-3 and TRBJ1-1; the D is unclear. The CDR3 runs 13 residues. Trimming cost V 2 bases and J 4 bases, with 8 bases left between them. CDR1 is MNHEY, CDR2 SVGEGT, per germline. The CDR3 reads CASSYRGPTEAFF. CDR3 nucleotides: TGTGCCAGCAGTTACCGGGGTCCCACTGAAGCTTTCTTT.

The chain combines TRBV3-1 (or the pseudogene TRBV3-2) with TRBJ2-7, with 8 bases identical to TRBD1. Germline CDR1 reads LGHDT; CDR2 reads YNNKEL (reference sequence). The CDR3 is made up of 14 amino acids. V lost 6 bases to trimming and J lost 8 bases; unmatched junction nucleotides: 12. CDR3 nucleotide sequence: TGTGCCAGCAGTCCCGGGACAGGTTCTACGAAGCAGTACTTC. It codes for CASSPGTGSTKQYF.

The V call is TRBV27, the J call TRBJ2-3; 11 bases line up with TRBD2. After removal of 3 bases from V and 5 bases from J, the junction contained 10 bases not matched to a gene. The CDR3 covers 17 residues. CDR1 and CDR2 (germline): MNHEY, SMNVEV (reference sequence). The CDR3 DNA reads as TGTGCCAGCAGTTTCCGGCTGGGACTAGCGGAGGGAGATACGCAGTATTTT. Translated, it gives CASSFRLGLAEGDTQYF.

The J gene is TRBJ2-7, the V gene TRBV20-1; D is possibly TRBD2 (6 bases). CDR1 and CDR2 from the germline V gene are DFQATT and SNEGSKA (reference sequence). The CDR3 is made up of 11 amino acids. CDR3 in DNA: TGCATTGGCTCTGGGGGGTACGAGCAGTACTTC. It yields the protein CIGSGGYEQYF.

This clone was counted between two and nine times. The chain links TRBV7-7 to TRBJ2-1, with TRBD2 identical over 13 bases. The V and J ends lost 5 bases and 4 bases, in that order; junction bases with no gene match: 8. The CDR3 is 17 amino acids. Germline V lookup: CDR1 SSHAT, CDR2 FNYEAQ (reference sequence). The CDR3 DNA reads TGTGCCAGCAGCACGCGGACTAGCGGGGGATATTACAATGAGCAGTTCTTC. It yields the protein CASSTRTSGGYYNEQFF.

V usage is TRBV7-6 and J usage is TRBJ2-2; TRBD1 might be the D (6 bases). This CDR3 is built from 15 residues. CDR1 is SGHVS and CDR2 is FNYEAQ in the germline V gene. The V and J ends lost 10 bases and 6 bases respectively, with 21 bases between them. CDR3 in DNA: TGTGCCACCACACCTCAGGGGTTGGGCCCCGGGGAGCTGTTTTTT. Its translation: CATTPQGLGPGELFF.

This clone was recorded once. J is TRBJ1-1 and V is TRBV7-9, with D unclear. V lost 7 bases, J lost 1 base, and 10 bases lay in between. This CDR3 is 13 amino acids long. Germline V gene data show CDR1 as SEHNR and CDR2 as FQNEAQ (reference sequence). CDR3 amino acids: CASNPVKNTEAFF. In DNA form, the CDR3 reads TGTGCCAGCAACCCAGTCAAGAACACTGAAGCTTTCTTT.

This clone appeared a single time. CDR3 residues: CAWSGTPSRGQYF. The CDR3 region has the DNA TGTGCCTGGAGTGGGACACCCTCGCGAGGCCAGTACTTC. This chain links TRBV30 with TRBJ2-5, with D possibly being TRBD1 (5 bases). Germline V gene data show CDR1 as GTSNPN and CDR2 as SVGIG (reference sequence). V gave up 1 base and J gave up 10 bases, with 16 bases separating them. CDR3 length: 13 residues.

V is TRBV21-1 and J is TRBJ1-1; whether TRBD1, the table's D call, matches the DNA was not checked. TRBV21-1 is labeled a pseudogene. The CDR3 covers 16 residues. The CDR3 here is CASSKDRRGLDTEAFF. In DNA form, the CDR3 reads TGTGCCAGCAGCAAGGACAGGAGGGGATTGGATACTGAAGCTTTCTTT.

This chain connects TRBV6-5 to TRBJ2-7, with D possibly matching TRBD1 (6 bases). The CDR3 has 15 amino acids. Trimming pared 6 bases from V and 2 bases from J, leaving 17 bases between. Germline lookup yields CDR1 MNHEY and CDR2 SVGAGI. CDR3 coding DNA: TGTGCCAGCAGCCGCGGACAGCCTTCTCCCTACGAGCAGTACTTC. It codes for CASSRGQPSPYEQYF.

This chain uses TRBV4-1 with TRBJ1-3, with 7 bases aligning to TRBD1. This CDR3 is built from 17 residues. Germline lookup yields CDR1 MGHRA and CDR2 YSYEKL. Unmatched junction bases numbered 10, after V lost 1 base and J lost 4 bases. CDR3 region: CASSQGMVRGQGNTIYF. Written as DNA, the CDR3 is TGCGCCAGCAGCCAAGGAATGGTAAGGGGGCAAGGAAACACCATATATTTT.

This clone was observed a single time. The chain employs TRBV28 and TRBJ1-2; D is unclear. V was shortened by 2 bases and J by 2 bases, with 3 bases between the two germline ends. CDR1 and CDR2 (germline): MDHEN, SYDVKM. The CDR3 spans 12 residues. The CDR3 spells CASSLQNYGYTF. The CDR3 DNA follows: TGTGCCAGCAGTTTACAGAACTATGGCTACACCTTC.

The table lists this clone with a few counts. The chain uses TRBV19 and TRBJ1-5; maybe TRBD1 (5 bases). The CDR3 consists of 15 residues. V was trimmed by 0 bases and J by 4 bases, leaving 10 bases between them. Per the germline V gene, CDR1 is LNHDA and CDR2 is SQIVND (reference sequence). The CDR3 bases are TGTGCCAGTAGTATAGAAGGACACCTTAATCAGCCCCAGCATTTT. Amino acid sequence: CASSIEGHLNQPQHF.

Here the CDR3 reads CASSRTGLAYTF. CDR3 coding DNA: TGTGCCAGCAGCCGGACAGGGCTCGCCTACACCTTC. The chain combines TRBV7-2 with TRBJ1-2, with 8 bases that match TRBD1. CDR3 length equals 12 residues. Trimming removed 5 bases from V and 10 bases from J; junction bases left unmatched: 6. CDR1 and CDR2 (germline): SGHTA, FQGNSA.

CDR3 loop: CASSLAQGDYGYTF. The CDR3, as DNA: TGTGCCAGCAGCTTGGCACAGGGGGACTATGGCTACACCTTC. The rearrangement joins TRBV5-4 to TRBJ1-2; TRBD1 matches 8 bases. CDR3 size: 14 residues. Germline CDR1 and CDR2: SGHNT and YYREEE (reference sequence). Trimming took 0 bases from V and 3 from J; bases not matched to a gene: 1.

The J gene is TRBJ2-1, the V gene TRBV6-5; no definite D call. The CDR3 runs 12 residues. The germline V gene has CDR1 MNHEY and CDR2 SVGAGI. Trimming cost V 5 bases and J 10 bases, with 12 bases left between them. The CDR3 coding sequence is TGTGCCAGCAGTCCAGGCTTGGCGGAGCAGTTCTTC. Its translation is CASSPGLAEQFF.

The V gene is TRBV9, the J gene TRBJ2-3, with TRBD1 matching 7 bases. V gave up 4 bases and J gave up 1 base; unmatched junction bases: 9. Germline V gives CDR1 SGDLS, CDR2 YYNGEE. This CDR3 comprises 16 residues. The DNA of the CDR3 is TGTGCCAGCAGCATCAGAGGGGGCTTCGGCACAGATACGCAGTATTTT. Translated: CASSIRGGFGTDTQYF.

This clone occurred once. The chain joins TRBV30 to TRBJ1-1, with 7 bases fitting TRBD1. The CDR3 totals 15 residues. Germline loops: CDR1 GTSNPN, CDR2 SVGIG (reference sequence). The V segment lost 4 bases and the J segment 2 bases; nucleotides outside the gene matches: 10. For the CDR3, the DNA is TGTGCCTGGAAACTGTCGGGACAGCTAAACACTGAAGCTTTCTTT. This translates into CAWKLSGQLNTEAFF.

The chain carries TRBV2 and TRBJ1-5; D not resolved. With 7 bases removed from V and 2 bases from J, the gap between germline ends came to 12 bases. The CDR3 runs 14 residues. Germline loops: CDR1 SNHLY, CDR2 FYNNEI. The CDR3 loop is CASTAGTRNQPQHF. The CDR3 DNA reads as TGTGCCAGCACGGCGGGAACGCGCAATCAGCCCCAGCATTTT.

The V and J genes are TRBV21-1 and TRBJ2-7; the table names TRBD1, a call not compared with the DNA. TRBV21-1 is deemed a pseudogene. The CDR3 spans 17 residues. The CDR3 bases are TGTGCCAGCAGCAAAGCTGCCCGGGACAGGTTTACCTACGAGCAGTACTTC. Amino acid sequence: CASSKAARDRFTYEQYF.

The rearrangement joins TRBV6-5 to TRBJ1-1, with TRBD1 matching 9 bases. V gave up 0 bases and J gave up 3 bases; unmatched junction bases: 2. The CDR3 length is 15 residues. CDR1 and CDR2 (germline): MNHEY, SVGAGI. Written as DNA, the CDR3 is TGTGCCAGCAGTTACTCGACAGGGGGTGACACTGAAGCTTTCTTT. This encodes CASSYSTGGDTEAFF.

This clone was found once. The rearrangement uses TRBV10-3 and TRBJ2-3; TRBD1 matches at 9 bases. The CDR3 spans 16 residues. The germline V gene encodes CDR1 ENHRY and CDR2 SYGVKD. The ends lost 4 bases at V and 3 bases at J; junction bases unmatched: 8. The CDR3 DNA follows: TGTGCCATCAGTGGAGGGGGACAGGGTGGGACAGATACGCAGTATTTT. Translation: CAISGGGQGGTDTQYF.

This chain joins TRBV7-3 and TRBJ1-6, with TRBD1 matching over 9 bases. Per germline, CDR1 SGHTA and CDR2 FQGTGA. The CDR3 is made up of 16 amino acids. Losses at the gene ends were 5 bases for V and 6 bases for J; bases not matched to a gene: 8. The CDR3 coding sequence is TGTGCCAGCAGCCTCATGGGACAGGGCCTTAATTCACCCCTCCACTTT. Its translation is CASSLMGQGLNSPLHF.

V is TRBV2 and J is TRBJ2-7; D is undetermined. The CDR3 covers 15 residues. Trimming cost V 3 bases and J 0 bases, with 12 bases left between them. Per germline, CDR1 SNHLY and CDR2 FYNNEI. The CDR3 is CASSDIRVFSYEQYF. DNA of the CDR3: TGTGCCAGCAGTGACATCCGGGTTTTCTCCTACGAGCAGTACTTC.